This TCR beta chain was recorded in a study of T cells after yellow fever vaccination. Study-wide background: In the case of low-cell-number fractions, SMART-Seq v4 Ultra Low Input was used for preparation.

Findings and limits, study-wide: Once the booster was given, most primary-vaccination clones reappeared, at roughly 96% for CD4 and over 75% for CD8. It was a small share of clonotypes that appeared in both CD4 and CD8 compartments.

This clonotype was found a few times. Its antigen is not known. V gave up 2 bases and J gave up 0 bases, with 10 bases separating them. Germline V gene data show CDR1 as SGHRS and CDR2 as YFSETQ. The CDR3 spans 15 residues. TCR cDNA, made by 5'RACE template switching, carried an added universal primer site and UMIs. From the 5' RACE reads, TCRdb called clonotypes with MiXCR, one entry per CDR3 protein. The sample shows more than 300,000 distinct CDR3 sequences, approximately 4% of them seen only once. The rearrangement links TRBV5-1 to TRBJ2-3, with D unresolved. The sequenced sample was PBMCs, obtained 15 days after the yellow fever booster vaccination. The TCR sequence derives from a man between 18 and 29 years old who received the YFV17D yellow fever vaccine. The chain's CDR3 is CASSLRPPSTDTQYF. The CDR3, as DNA: TGCGCCAGCAGCTTAAGACCTCCTAGCACAGATACGCAGTATTTT.